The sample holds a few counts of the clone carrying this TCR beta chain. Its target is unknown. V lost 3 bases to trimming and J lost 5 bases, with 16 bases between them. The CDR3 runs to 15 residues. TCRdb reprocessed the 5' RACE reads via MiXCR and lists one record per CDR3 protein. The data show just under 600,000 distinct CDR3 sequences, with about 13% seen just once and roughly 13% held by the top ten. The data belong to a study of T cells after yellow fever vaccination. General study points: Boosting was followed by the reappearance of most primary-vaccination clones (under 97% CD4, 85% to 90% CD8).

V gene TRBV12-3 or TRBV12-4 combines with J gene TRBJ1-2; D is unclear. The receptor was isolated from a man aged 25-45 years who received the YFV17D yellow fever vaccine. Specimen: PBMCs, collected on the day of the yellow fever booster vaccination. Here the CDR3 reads CASSLIGRSSYGYTF. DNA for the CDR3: TGTGCCAGCAGTTTGATCGGACGAAGTAGTTATGGCTACACCTTC.